This is a list of T cell receptor beta chains from one sample in a study of spatial heterogeneity in lung cancer. Using its own MiXCR run on the 5' RACE reads, TCRdb lists one record per CDR3 protein. The table records approximately 39,000 distinct CDR3 sequences, under 8% of them present only once. The sample consisted of PBMCs, taken at surgery. These receptors all come from a female donor with early-stage non-small cell lung cancer. The CDR3 runs from the conserved cysteine through the conserved F or W. A D gene is named only where the DNA matches it firmly. Rows give clone size only sometimes, using once, few, many, or a class for an expanded clone.

clone_size d_call j_call v_call cdr3_aa
many NA TRBJ2-1 TRBV12-3/TRBV12-4 CASSLTGPYNEQFF
many NA TRBJ1-2 TRBV4-1 CASSQTGGFYGYTF
many NA TRBJ2-1 TRBV7-8 CASSLGPRVGSGASYNEQFF
few TRBD2 TRBJ2-1 TRBV20-1 CSAQPGLAGGPEQFF
many TRBD1 TRBJ2-1 TRBV4-3 CASSQVTGTEPPMEQFF
many NA TRBJ2-5 TRBV29-1 CSVDPGTQETQYF
many NA TRBJ2-1 TRBV7-8 CASSFMDPYNEQFF
few NA TRBJ2-3 TRBV7-3 CASSPGEATAADTQYF
many TRBD1 TRBJ2-3 TRBV5-1 CASSLGQGLMETQYF
few NA TRBJ2-1 TRBV7-2 CASSLAPGGNSYNEQFF
NA TRBD1 TRBJ2-3 TRBV6-6 CASRIPGQGAMDTQYF
NA TRBD1 TRBJ1-1 TRBV30 CAWGTGVVNTEAFF
few NA TRBJ2-5 TRBV6-1 CASSSLLQETQYF
many NA TRBJ2-5 TRBV5-1 CASSTSGMRGETQYF
NA NA TRBJ1-1 TRBV3-1 CASSRQNTEAFF
NA NA TRBJ2-5 TRBV7-9 CASSPNLFLGGETQYF
many NA TRBJ1-2 TRBV11-2 CASSELKLSPGRTNYGYTF
many NA TRBJ2-3 TRBV5-1 CASSPGGTSTDTQYF
NA NA TRBJ2-7 TRBV19 CASSSDRFHSYEQYF
few NA TRBJ2-4 TRBV6-2/TRBV6-3 CASSYSDENIQYF